This TCR beta chain is from a study of T cells in localized non-small cell lung cancer (dated by TCRdb to the early 2020s). For the wider study: The study analyzed T cell repertoires of 236 early-stage NSCLC patients, comparing tumors and uninvolved tumor-adjacent lungs. The mean age of the NSCLC patients was about 67 years, with 120 to 150 men and approximately 100 women. The cohort comprised around 250 treatment-naïve NSCLC patients with resected, localized lung tumors. What the work shows at the level of the full study, not this receptor alone: Since the design was exploratory, TCR variables were selected using unadjusted p-values with no false-discovery rate correction. Uninvolved tumor-adjacent lung showed the highest T cell clonality, higher than tumor, which suggests more focused antigenic responses in the uninvolved tumor-adjacent lung. A median of around 50 of the top 100 tumor clones turned up in the paired uninvolved adjacent lung, and 28 of those clones also ranked among the top 100 of that same adjacent lung. Longer overall survival was associated with higher blood T cell density, whereas shorter survival was associated with higher adjacent-lung clonality. Multi-region tumor sequencing was not performed, so intratumor heterogeneity could not be excluded.

At diagnosis, peripheral blood, uninvolved tumor-adjacent lung and tumor were collected and were preserved as a mix of fresh-frozen and FFPE material. For TCR repertoire profiling, blood samples were analyzed as peripheral blood mononuclear cells. TCR beta CDR3 regions were sequenced from DNA using the immunoSEQ Assay. The study's processing was this. T cell density was computed as TCR beta template counts normalized to usable DNA estimated by amplifying housekeeping genes. Richness was estimated using the preseqR package, with extrapolation to 400,000 templates for PBMC samples and to 120,000 templates for tissue samples. Clonality was defined as one minus Pielou's evenness. Differential abundance testing on productive amino-acid clonotypes, with a minimum total count of 5 and an alpha of 0.1, was used to identify tissue-enriched TCRs. The Jaccard Index and the Morisita Overlap Index were used to measure repertoire overlap between compartments. GLIPH grouped TCR beta CDR3s together with public tetramer-defined viral CDR3s, and a viral motif had to include at least three viral sequences and also show V-gene enrichment. Drawn from immuneACCESS, this table holds only the in-frame rearrangements with V and J called that TCRdb kept. Clones are partly lost; checked studies trace under half to an unresolved V gene and leave the rest unexplained. The V and J calls and clone size were taken over from that table, and D and trimming were inferred from the DNA. The sample contains tens of thousands of clones, over 70% of them found a single time. The top ten constitute around 15% of the sample.

Including cysteine and phenylalanine, the CDR3 has 13 amino acids. The retained sequence is limited to the CDR3, 39 bases, with the frame set at the first base. Taken from the germline V gene (reference sequence), the CDR1 and CDR2 loops are LNHDA and SQIVND. V was cut back by 3 bases and J by 4 bases, leaving a gap of 7 bases between them. Note on this clone: Its binding antigen is unknown. No base-level quality is on record; no much larger clone is a single base apart.

The chain couples TRBV19 to TRBJ1-5; the D gene is unclear. The source is a male donor aged 60 or over with stage III squamous cell lung carcinoma. Here the sequenced sample was peripheral blood, taken before any cancer treatment. The nucleotide sequence reads TGTGCCAGTAGTATTAACCAGAATCAGCCCCAGCATTTT. Its translation is CASSINQNQPQHF.